Given below is one T cell receptor beta chain in context. The target antigen is unknown. One entry per CDR3 protein results from TCRdb running MiXCR on the reads. The data hold about 450,000 distinct CDR3 sequences, with approximately 31% observed a single time. In germline, CDR1 is SNHLY, CDR2 FYNNEI. The CDR3 has 17 amino acids. V was clipped by 7 bases and J by 5 bases; unmatched bases: 18. This entry comes from a study of T cell repertoires in cytomegalovirus infection. Study conclusions and caveats: Summed public TCR beta family frequency identified CMV carriers bearing the relevant HLA.

This TCR came from a human donor in good health (CMV status not recorded). Some clones in this sample may be carry-over from other donors' samples. This rearrangement joins TRBV2 to TRBJ2-7, with TRBD1 matching 9 bases. The specimen was PBMCs. Written as DNA, the CDR3 is TGTGCCAGCATGAGTGTCGTACGGGACAGGGACTTTGACGAGCAGTACTTC. Translating gives CASMSVVRDRDFDEQYF.